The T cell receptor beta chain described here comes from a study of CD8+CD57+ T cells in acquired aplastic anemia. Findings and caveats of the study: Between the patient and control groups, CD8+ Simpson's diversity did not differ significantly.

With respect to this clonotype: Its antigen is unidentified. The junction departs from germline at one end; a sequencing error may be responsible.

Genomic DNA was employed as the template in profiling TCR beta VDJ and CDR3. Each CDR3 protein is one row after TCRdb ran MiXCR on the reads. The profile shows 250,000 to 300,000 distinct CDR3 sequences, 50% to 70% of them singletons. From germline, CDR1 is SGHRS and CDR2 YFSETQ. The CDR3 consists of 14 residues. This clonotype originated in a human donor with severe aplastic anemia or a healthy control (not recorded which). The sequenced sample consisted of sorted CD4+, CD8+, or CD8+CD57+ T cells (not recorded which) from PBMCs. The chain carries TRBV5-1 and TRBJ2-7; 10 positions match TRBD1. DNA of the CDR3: TGTGCCAGCAGCTTGTGGGACAGGGGTCGCGAGCAGTACTTC. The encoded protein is CASSLWDRGREQYF.